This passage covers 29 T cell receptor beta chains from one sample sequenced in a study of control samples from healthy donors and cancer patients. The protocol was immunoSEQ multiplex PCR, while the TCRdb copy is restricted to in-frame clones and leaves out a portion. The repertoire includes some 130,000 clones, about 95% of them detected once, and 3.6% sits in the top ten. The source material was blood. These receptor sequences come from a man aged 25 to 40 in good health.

CDR3 sequence reads: CASSLILGVQETQYF. The CDR3 bases are TGTGCCAGCAGCTTAATCCTCGGGGTCCAAGAGACCCAGTACTTC. The chain recombines TRBV7-9 with TRBJ2-5, with D perhaps TRBD2 (5 bases). V lost 2 bases to trimming and J lost 1 base, with 11 bases between them. Per germline, CDR1 SEHNR and CDR2 FQNEAQ (reference sequence). The CDR3 contains 15 residues.

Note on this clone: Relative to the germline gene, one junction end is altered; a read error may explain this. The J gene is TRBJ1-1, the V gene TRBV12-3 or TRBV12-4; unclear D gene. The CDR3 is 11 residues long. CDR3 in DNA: TGTGCCAGCAGTTTCGGCGCTGAAACTTTCTTT. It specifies CASSFGAETFF.

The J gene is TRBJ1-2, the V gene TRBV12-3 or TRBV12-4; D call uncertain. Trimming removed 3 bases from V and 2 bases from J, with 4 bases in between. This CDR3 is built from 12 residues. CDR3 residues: CASSLQNYGYTF. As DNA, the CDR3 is TGTGCCAGCAGTTTGCAGAACTATGGCTACACCTTC.

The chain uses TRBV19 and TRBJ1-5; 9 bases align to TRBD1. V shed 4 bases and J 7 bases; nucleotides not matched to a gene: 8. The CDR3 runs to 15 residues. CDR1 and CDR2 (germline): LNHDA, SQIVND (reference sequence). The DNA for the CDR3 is TGTGCCAGTAGTACGGGGGGACAGGGTGGGCAGCCCCAGCATTTT. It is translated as CASSTGGQGGQPQHF.

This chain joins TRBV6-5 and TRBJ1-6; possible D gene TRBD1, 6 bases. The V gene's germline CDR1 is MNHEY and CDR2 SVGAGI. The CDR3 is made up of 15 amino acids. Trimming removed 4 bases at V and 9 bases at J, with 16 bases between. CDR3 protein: CASSSPGTRGSPLHF. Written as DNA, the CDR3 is TGTGCCAGCAGTTCCCCCGGGACCAGGGGTTCACCCCTCCACTTT.

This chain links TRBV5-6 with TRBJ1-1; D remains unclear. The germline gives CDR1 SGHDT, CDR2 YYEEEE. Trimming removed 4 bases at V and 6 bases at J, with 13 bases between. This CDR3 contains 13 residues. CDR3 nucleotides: TGTGCCAGCAGCGCGATGAGGCTCGCTGAAGCTTTCTTT. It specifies CASSAMRLAEAFF. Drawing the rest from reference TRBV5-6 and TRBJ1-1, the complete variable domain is DAGVTQSPTHLIKTRGQQVTLRCSPKSGHDTVSWYQQALGQGPQFIFQYYEEEERQRGNFPDRFSGHQFPNYSSELNVNALLLGDSALYLCASSAMRLAEAFFGQGTRLTVV.

For the CDR3, the DNA is TGTGCCAGCAGCGCCCTAGGAAATGACAGGAATGAGCAGTTCTTC. Protein: CASSALGNDRNEQFF. The chain employs TRBV9 and TRBJ2-1, with D possibly matching TRBD1 (6 bases). Per germline, CDR1 SGDLS and CDR2 YYNGEE. Trimming took off 3 bases at V and 7 bases at J, with 17 bases between the two ends. The CDR3 loop spans 15 amino acids.

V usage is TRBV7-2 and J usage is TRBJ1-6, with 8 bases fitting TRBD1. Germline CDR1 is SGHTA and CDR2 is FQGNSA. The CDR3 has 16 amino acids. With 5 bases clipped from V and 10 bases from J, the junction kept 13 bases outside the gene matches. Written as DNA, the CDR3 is TGTGCCAGCAGCATATGGACAGGGCGTACGAGGTCACCCCTCCACTTT. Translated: CASSIWTGRTRSPLHF.

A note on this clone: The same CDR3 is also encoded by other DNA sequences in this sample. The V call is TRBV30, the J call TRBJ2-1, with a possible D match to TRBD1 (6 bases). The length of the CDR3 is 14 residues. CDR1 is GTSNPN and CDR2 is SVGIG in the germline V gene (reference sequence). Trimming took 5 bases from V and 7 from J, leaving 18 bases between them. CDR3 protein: CAWAPGAGGNEQFF. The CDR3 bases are TGTGCCTGGGCTCCAGGGGCCGGTGGTAATGAGCAGTTCTTC.

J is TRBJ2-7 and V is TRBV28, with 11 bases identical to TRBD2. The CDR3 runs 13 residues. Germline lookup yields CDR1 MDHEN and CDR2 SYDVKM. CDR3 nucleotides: TGTGCAGTGACTAGCGGGGTGACCTACGAGCAGTACTTC. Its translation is CAVTSGVTYEQYF.

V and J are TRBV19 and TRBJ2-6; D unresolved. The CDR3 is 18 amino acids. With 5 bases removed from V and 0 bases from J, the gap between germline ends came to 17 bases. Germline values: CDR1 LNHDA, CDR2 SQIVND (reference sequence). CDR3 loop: CASSHSRGVSSGANVLTF. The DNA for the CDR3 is TGTGCCAGTAGTCATTCTAGAGGCGTGAGCTCTGGGGCCAACGTCCTGACTTTC.

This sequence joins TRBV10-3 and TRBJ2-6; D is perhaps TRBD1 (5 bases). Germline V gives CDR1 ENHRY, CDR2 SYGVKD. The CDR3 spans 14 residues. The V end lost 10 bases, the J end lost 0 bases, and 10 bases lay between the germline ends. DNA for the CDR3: TGTGCCACTAGAGACAGCTCTGGGGCCAACGTCCTGACTTTC. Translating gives CATRDSSGANVLTF.

The CDR3 DNA follows: TGTGCCAGCAGCTTTCCCGGGGGTCAGGGGACCCAGTACTTC. Protein product: CASSFPGGQGTQYF. The chain links TRBV7-9 to TRBJ2-5; D is perhaps TRBD2 (6 bases). CDR1 is SEHNR, CDR2 FQNEAQ, per germline (reference sequence). The V end lost 3 bases, the J end lost 7 bases, and 15 bases lay between the germline ends. The CDR3 is 14 amino acids.

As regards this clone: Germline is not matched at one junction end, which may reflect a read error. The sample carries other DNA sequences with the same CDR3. The CDR3 sequence is CASSLGGQEYGYTF. CDR3 coding DNA: TGTGCCAGCAGCCTAGGCGGGCAGGAGTATGGCTACACCTTC. The rearrangement links TRBV13 to TRBJ1-2; D gene uncertain. CDR3 length: 14 amino acids. CDR1 PRHDT and CDR2 FYEKMQ come from the germline V gene (reference sequence).

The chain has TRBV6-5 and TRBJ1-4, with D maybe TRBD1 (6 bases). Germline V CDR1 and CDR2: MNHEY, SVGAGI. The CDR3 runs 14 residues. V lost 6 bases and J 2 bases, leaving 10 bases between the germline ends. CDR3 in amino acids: CASRNRVTNEKLFF. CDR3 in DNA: TGTGCCAGCAGGAACAGGGTTACTAATGAAAAACTGTTTTTT.

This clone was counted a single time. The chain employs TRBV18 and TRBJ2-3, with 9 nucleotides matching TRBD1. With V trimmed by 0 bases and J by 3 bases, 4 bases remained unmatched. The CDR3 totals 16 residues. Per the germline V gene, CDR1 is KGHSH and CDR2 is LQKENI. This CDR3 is CASSPPVGQGTDTQYF. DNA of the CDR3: TGTGCCAGCTCACCACCGGTGGGACAGGGTACAGATACGCAGTATTTT.

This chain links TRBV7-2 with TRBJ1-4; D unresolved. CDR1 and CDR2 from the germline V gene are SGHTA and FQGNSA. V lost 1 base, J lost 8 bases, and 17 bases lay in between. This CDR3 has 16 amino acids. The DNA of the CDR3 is TGTGCCAGCAGCTTAGGGCCAGGCGCCTTTGCCGAAAAACTGTTTTTT. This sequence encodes CASSLGPGAFAEKLFF.

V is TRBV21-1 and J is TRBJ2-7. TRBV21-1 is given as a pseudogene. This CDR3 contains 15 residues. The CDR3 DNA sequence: TGTGCCAGCAGCAAAGGGGATTTCGGCTACTACGAGCAGTACTTC. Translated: CASSKGDFGYYEQYF.

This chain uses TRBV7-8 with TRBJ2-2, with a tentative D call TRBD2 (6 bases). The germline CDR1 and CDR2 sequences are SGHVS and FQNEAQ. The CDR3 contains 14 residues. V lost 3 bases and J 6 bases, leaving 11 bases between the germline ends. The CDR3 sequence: CASSLTSAAGELFF. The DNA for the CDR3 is TGTGCCAGCAGCTTGACTAGTGCTGCCGGGGAGCTGTTTTTT. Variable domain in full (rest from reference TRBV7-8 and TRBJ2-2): GAGVSQSPRYKVAKRGQDVALRCDPISGHVSLFWYQQALGQGPEFLTYFQNEAQLDKSGLPSDRFFAERPEGSVSTLKIQRTQQEDSAVYLCASSLTSAAGELFFGEGSRLTVL.

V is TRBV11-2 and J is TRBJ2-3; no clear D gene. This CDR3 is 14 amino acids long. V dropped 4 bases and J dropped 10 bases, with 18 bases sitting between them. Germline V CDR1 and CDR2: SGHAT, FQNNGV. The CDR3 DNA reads TGTGCCAGCAGCTCCCTCGTCGGAGTAAGGGCGCAGTATTTT. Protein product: CASSSLVGVRAQYF.

The CDR3 spells CASSLAGAGKLFF. The CDR3 bases are TGTGCCAGCAGCTTAGCGGGCGCAGGAAAACTGTTTTTT. The chain couples TRBV7-9 to TRBJ1-4, with D hard to call. This CDR3 comprises 13 residues. Trimming stripped 0 bases from V and 10 bases from J, with 9 bases between. Germline values: CDR1 SEHNR, CDR2 FQNEAQ (reference sequence). The full variable domain, rest sourced from reference TRBV7-9 and TRBJ1-4, is DTGVSQNPRHKITKRGQNVTFRCDPISEHNRLYWYRQTLGQGPEFLTYFQNEAQLEKSRLLSDRFSAERPKGSFSTLEIQRTEQGDSAMYLCASSLAGAGKLFFGSGTQLSVL.

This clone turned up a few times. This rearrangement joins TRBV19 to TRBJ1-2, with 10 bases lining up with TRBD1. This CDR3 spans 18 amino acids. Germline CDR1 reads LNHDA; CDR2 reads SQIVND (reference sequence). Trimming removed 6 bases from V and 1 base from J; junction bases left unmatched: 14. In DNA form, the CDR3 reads TGTGCCAGTAGGGAGACCGGGACAGGGGCCCTTCTTAACTATGGCTACACCTTC. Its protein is CASRETGTGALLNYGYTF. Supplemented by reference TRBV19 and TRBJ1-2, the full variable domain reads DGGITQSPKYLFRKEGQNVTLSCEQNLNHDAMYWYRQDPGQGLRLIYYSQIVNDFQKGDIAEGYSVSREKKESFPLTVTSAQKNPTAFYLCASRETGTGALLNYGYTFGSGTRLTVV.

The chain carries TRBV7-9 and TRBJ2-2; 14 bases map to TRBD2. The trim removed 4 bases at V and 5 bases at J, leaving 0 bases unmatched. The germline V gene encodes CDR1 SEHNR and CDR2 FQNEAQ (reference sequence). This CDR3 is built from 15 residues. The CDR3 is CASSWTSGGTGELFF. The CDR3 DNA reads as TGTGCCAGCAGCTGGACTAGCGGGGGGACCGGGGAGCTGTTTTTT.

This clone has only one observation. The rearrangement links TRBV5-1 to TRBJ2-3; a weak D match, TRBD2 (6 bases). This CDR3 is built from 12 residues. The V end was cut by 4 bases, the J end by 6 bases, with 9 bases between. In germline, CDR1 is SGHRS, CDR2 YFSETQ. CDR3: CASSRGGDTQYF. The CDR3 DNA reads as TGCGCCAGCAGCCGGGGAGGCGATACGCAGTATTTT.

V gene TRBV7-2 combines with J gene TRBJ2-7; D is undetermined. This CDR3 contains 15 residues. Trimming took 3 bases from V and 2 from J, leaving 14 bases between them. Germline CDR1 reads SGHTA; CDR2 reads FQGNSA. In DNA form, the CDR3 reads TGTGCCAGCAGCTTCGGGTCCGGGCCGACCTACGAGCAGTACTTC. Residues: CASSFGSGPTYEQYF.

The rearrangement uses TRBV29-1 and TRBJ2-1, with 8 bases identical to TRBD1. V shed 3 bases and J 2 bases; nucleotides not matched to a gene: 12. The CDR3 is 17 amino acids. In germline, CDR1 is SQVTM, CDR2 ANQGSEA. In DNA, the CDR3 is TGCAGCGTTGAGTCAGGGGGCGCGCCTCCAGCCTACAATGAGCAGTTCTTC. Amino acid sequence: CSVESGGAPPAYNEQFF.

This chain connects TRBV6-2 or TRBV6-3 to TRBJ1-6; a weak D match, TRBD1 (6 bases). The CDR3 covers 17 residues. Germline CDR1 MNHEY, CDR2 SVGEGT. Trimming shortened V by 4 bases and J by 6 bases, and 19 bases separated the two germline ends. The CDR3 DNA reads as TGTGCCAGCAGTTTCTGGCCGCTCAGGGGCCCTAATTCACCCCTCCACTTT. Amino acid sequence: CASSFWPLRGPNSPLHF.

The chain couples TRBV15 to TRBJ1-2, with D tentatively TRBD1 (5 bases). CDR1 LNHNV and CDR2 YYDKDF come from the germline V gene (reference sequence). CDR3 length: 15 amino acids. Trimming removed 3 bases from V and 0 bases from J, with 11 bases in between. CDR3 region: CATSRDKSTNYGYTF. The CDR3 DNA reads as TGTGCCACCAGCAGGGACAAATCTACTAACTATGGCTACACCTTC. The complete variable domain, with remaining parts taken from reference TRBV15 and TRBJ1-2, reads DAMVIQNPRYQVTQFGKPVTLSCSQTLNHNVMYWYQQKSSQAPKLLFHYYDKDFNNEADTPDNFQSRRPNTSFCFLDIRSPGLGDTAMYLCATSRDKSTNYGYTFGSGTRLTVV.

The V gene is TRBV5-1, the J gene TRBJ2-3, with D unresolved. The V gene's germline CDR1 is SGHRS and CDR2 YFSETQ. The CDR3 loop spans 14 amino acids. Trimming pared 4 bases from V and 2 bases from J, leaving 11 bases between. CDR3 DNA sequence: TGCGCCAGCAGCCGCGGACGGTCCACAGATACGCAGTATTTT. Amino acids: CASSRGRSTDTQYF.